A single sample gave rise to the 28 T cell receptor beta chains below, sequenced in a study of T-cell reconstitution after alpha-beta-depleted transplantation in children. Unique molecular identifiers were incorporated during preparation of the TCRbeta library. One entry per CDR3 protein results from TCRdb running MiXCR on the PCR reads. Of fewer than 500,000 distinct CDR3 sequences listed, about 40% are singletons. The sample was PBMCs, taken before TCRalphabeta/CD19-depleted stem cell transplant. These receptors all come from a girl aged 2-15 years with aplastic anemia, due to receive a stem cell transplant.

In nucleotides, the CDR3 is TGTGCCAGCAGACCCGTAGCGGGAGAGGGAACCGGGGAGCTGTTTTTT. This codes for CASRPVAGEGTGELFF. This rearrangement joins TRBV3-1 to TRBJ2-2, with 9 bases matching TRBD2. The V segment lost 6 bases and the J segment 5 bases; nucleotides outside the gene matches: 10. The CDR3 sequence is 16 residues long. Germline CDR1 is LGHDT and CDR2 is YNNKEL (reference sequence).

A note on this clonotype: Just one base apart from a much larger clone, this may be a read error. The chain recombines TRBV18 with TRBJ2-5; 8 nucleotides match TRBD1. The CDR3 is made up of 18 amino acids. V was clipped by 3 bases and J by 6 bases; unmatched bases: 18. The germline gives CDR1 KGHSH, CDR2 LQKENI. As DNA, the CDR3 is TGTGCCAGCTCACCCAGAGGTTTAGGACAGGGCCTTGAAAAGACCCAGTACTTC. Translating gives CASSPRGLGQGLEKTQYF.

This clonotype was seen once. V is TRBV20-1 and J is TRBJ2-5; D is unresolved. Between the trimmed V and J ends, which lost 1 base and 3 bases, there was a span of 9 bases. Germline V CDR1 and CDR2: DFQATT, SNEGSKA (reference sequence). This CDR3 contains 13 residues. The CDR3 here is CSARALGKETQYF. The CDR3 nucleotides read TGCAGTGCTAGAGCGCTGGGTAAAGAGACCCAGTACTTC.

In this sample, this clonotype turned up many times. The rearrangement links TRBV28 to TRBJ2-1; TRBD1 is a possible D gene (6 bases). Germline CDR1 and CDR2: MDHEN and SYDVKM. CDR3 length equals 12 residues. The CDR3 sequence is CAIGAGEIEQFF. The CDR3 DNA sequence: TGTGCGATTGGAGCAGGGGAAATTGAGCAGTTCTTC.

The chain couples TRBV7-8 to TRBJ2-7; TRBD1 matches 7 bases. Germline V gene data show CDR1 as SGHVS and CDR2 as FQNEAQ. Losses at the gene ends were 5 bases for V and 5 bases for J; bases not matched to a gene: 3. There are 12 residues in the CDR3. The CDR3: CASSVDRDEQYF. The CDR3 coding sequence is TGTGCCAGCAGCGTCGACAGGGACGAGCAGTACTTC.

This rearrangement joins TRBV28 to TRBJ2-1; D not certain. Between the trimmed V and J ends, which lost 5 bases and 2 bases, there was a span of 7 bases. Germline lookup yields CDR1 MDHEN and CDR2 SYDVKM. The CDR3 sequence is 13 residues long. CDR3 sequence: CASSPYPYNEQFF. Written as DNA, the CDR3 is TGTGCCAGCAGTCCCTACCCCTACAATGAGCAGTTCTTC.

The rearrangement links TRBV6-1 to TRBJ1-2; no firm D call. This CDR3 has 13 residues. The V and J ends lost 3 bases and 7 bases respectively, with 12 bases between them. CDR1 and CDR2 (germline): MNHNS, SASEGT. CDR3 residues: CASSDPARSGYTF. Written as DNA, the CDR3 is TGTGCCAGCAGTGATCCGGCCAGGTCTGGCTACACCTTC.

The chain combines TRBV9 with TRBJ2-5; D possibly matches TRBD1 or TRBD2 (5 bases each). Germline loops: CDR1 SGDLS, CDR2 YYNGEE. The V and J ends lost 5 bases and 2 bases respectively, with 19 bases between them. The CDR3 sequence is 16 residues long. CDR3 loop: CASSGTAFGIQETQYF. Here the CDR3 DNA reads TGTGCCAGCAGTGGGACCGCCTTCGGGATTCAAGAGACCCAGTACTTC.

This rearrangement joins TRBV7-9 to TRBJ1-4, with D unclear. Germline lookup yields CDR1 SEHNR and CDR2 FQNEAQ (reference sequence). V was cut by 6 bases and J by 0 bases, with 11 bases left in between. The CDR3 has 15 residues. This CDR3 is CASSYPRTTNEKLFF. The CDR3 nucleotides are TGTGCCAGCAGTTATCCAAGGACAACTAATGAAAAACTGTTTTTT. Drawing the rest from reference TRBV7-9 and TRBJ1-4, the complete variable domain is DTGVSQNPRHKITKRGQNVTFRCDPISEHNRLYWYRQTLGQGPEFLTYFQNEAQLEKSRLLSDRFSAERPKGSFSTLEIQRTEQGDSAMYLCASSYPRTTNEKLFFGSGTQLSVL.

The CDR3 is CSARWTPPAEQYF. As DNA, the CDR3 is TGCAGTGCTAGATGGACTCCCCCAGCCGAGCAGTACTTC. The chain uses TRBV20-1 and TRBJ2-7; maybe TRBD2 (5 bases). This CDR3 comprises 13 residues. Germline loops: CDR1 DFQATT, CDR2 SNEGSKA (reference sequence). Trimming left V 2 bases short and J 6 bases short, with 14 bases between.

This sequence joins TRBV10-3 and TRBJ2-2; weak D call: TRBD1 (5 bases). CDR3 size: 15 residues. V was trimmed by 2 bases and J by 4 bases, leaving 11 bases between them. Germline-derived CDR1 and CDR2 are ENHRY and SYGVKD. The CDR3, as DNA: TGTGCCATCAGTGAGCCGTGGCAGGGCACCGGGGAGCTGTTTTTT. Translating gives CAISEPWQGTGELFF.

J is TRBJ1-5 and V is TRBV27; perhaps TRBD1 as D (6 bases). CDR3 length: 15 amino acids. Per the germline V gene, CDR1 is MNHEY and CDR2 is SMNVEV (reference sequence). The V and J ends lost 6 bases and 4 bases respectively, with 16 bases between them. CDR3 nucleotides: TGTGCCAGCAGAATTCGTGGGACACCGAATCAGCCCCAGCATTTT. This translates into CASRIRGTPNQPQHF.

This clonotype was counted only a few times. A junction end diverges from the germline sequence, so it may reflect a read error. The chain is built from TRBV7-9 and TRBJ2-5, with 8 bases lining up with TRBD2. Germline CDR1 and CDR2: SEHNR and FQNEAQ (reference sequence). CDR3 length: 16 residues. CDR3 region: CASSLLVAGLQETHYF. For the CDR3, the DNA is TGTGCCAGCAGCTTGCTGGTAGCGGGGCTCCAAGAGACCCATTACTTC.

This clonotype came up a few times. V usage is TRBV4-2 and J usage is TRBJ2-5, with 14 positions matching TRBD2. With V trimmed by 4 bases and J by 4 bases, 5 bases remained unmatched. The germline CDR1 and CDR2 sequences are LGHNA and YNFKEQ. The CDR3 sequence is 16 residues long. The CDR3 DNA sequence: TGTGCCAGCAGCCTGGGGACTAGCGGGAGTGGAGAGACCCAGTACTTC. This translates into CASSLGTSGSGETQYF.

This clonotype was picked up a small number of times. The J gene is TRBJ2-1, the V gene TRBV5-6; maybe TRBD1 (5 bases). The CDR3 contains 13 residues. Trimming left V 2 bases short and J 8 bases short, with 11 bases between. Germline V CDR1 and CDR2: SGHDT, YYEEEE. The CDR3 DNA reads TGTGCCAGCAGCTTACCCAGCAGGGATGAGCAGTTCTTC. This gives the protein CASSLPSRDEQFF.

This clonotype came up many times. This rearrangement joins TRBV5-1 to TRBJ2-1; D is ambiguous. In germline, CDR1 is SGHRS, CDR2 YFSETQ. CDR3 length: 16 residues. Trimming removed 4 bases at V and 0 bases at J, with 14 bases between. CDR3 sequence (DNA): TGCGCCAGCAGCCCTAACAGTGTCAGCTCCTACAATGAGCAGTTCTTC. It is translated as CASSPNSVSSYNEQFF.

The gene calls are TRBV29-1 and TRBJ2-2, with 8 bases fitting TRBD2. The germline CDR1 and CDR2 sequences are SQVTM and ANQGSEA. Losses at the gene ends were 6 bases for V and 0 bases for J; bases not matched to a gene: 6. The CDR3 is 15 residues long. The CDR3, as DNA: TGCAGCGTACCTCTAGCGGGTCCGAACACCGGGGAGCTGTTTTTT. Its translation is CSVPLAGPNTGELFF.

V and J are TRBV5-6 and TRBJ2-1; D may be TRBD1 (6 bases). Trimming took 0 bases from V and 6 from J, leaving 10 bases between them. CDR1 is SGHDT, CDR2 YYEEEE, per germline. This CDR3 has 14 residues. CDR3 loop: CASSLATGTNEQFF. The DNA for the CDR3 is TGTGCCAGCAGCTTGGCGACAGGAACCAATGAGCAGTTCTTC.

This sequence joins TRBV30 and TRBJ1-1; D call uncertain. Looked up from germline, CDR1 is GTSNPN and CDR2 is SVGIG (reference sequence). Trimming took 5 bases from V and 6 from J, leaving 16 bases between them. The CDR3 consists of 13 residues. The CDR3 bases are TGTGCCTGGTCCCGGGGAGGGAGGGCTGAAGCTTTCTTT. Its translation is CAWSRGGRAEAFF. The whole variable domain, filled in from reference TRBV30 and TRBJ1-1, reads SQTIHQWPATLVQPVGSPLSLECTVEGTSNPNLYWYRQAAGRGLQLLFYSVGIGQISSEVPQNLSASRPQDRQFILSSKKLLLSDSGFYLCAWSRGGRAEAFFGQGTRLTVV.

This clonotype occurred once. The rearrangement uses TRBV7-9 and TRBJ2-1; tentatively, D is TRBD2 (5 bases). The CDR3 has 11 residues. Trimming removed 8 bases at V and 13 bases at J, with 15 bases between. The germline CDR1 and CDR2 sequences are SEHNR and FQNEAQ (reference sequence). Here the CDR3 DNA reads TGTGCCAGCGCAGGAGCGGACTGTCAGTTCTTC. Its translation is CASAGADCQFF. Full variable domain (remainder filled in from reference TRBV7-9 and TRBJ2-1): DTGVSQNPRHKITKRGQNVTFRCDPISEHNRLYWYRQTLGQGPEFLTYFQNEAQLEKSRLLSDRFSAERPKGSFSTLEIQRTEQGDSAMYLCASAGADCQFFGPGTRLTVL.

This rearrangement joins TRBV15 to TRBJ2-1; D is uncertain. The CDR3 is 17 residues long. The germline V gene has CDR1 LNHNV and CDR2 YYDKDF (reference sequence). Trimming pared 0 bases from V and 5 bases from J, leaving 17 bases between. CDR3 protein: CATSRDLEAPPNNEQFF. The CDR3 nucleotides are TGTGCCACCAGCAGAGATCTAGAGGCTCCCCCAAACAATGAGCAGTTCTTC.

V usage is TRBV7-2 and J usage is TRBJ2-2; D may match TRBD1 or TRBD2 (5 bases each). This CDR3 contains 17 residues. The germline CDR1 and CDR2 sequences are SGHTA and FQGNSA. The germline V and J ends were trimmed by 5 bases and 6 bases, with 22 bases remaining between them. The CDR3 spells CASSPRWGGSSAGELFF. The CDR3 coding sequence is TGTGCCAGCAGCCCCCGGTGGGGCGGGTCTTCAGCCGGGGAGCTGTTTTTT.

The CDR3 bases are TGTGCCAGCAGCCATCAGAGTGAGCAGTTCTTC. Encoded protein: CASSHQSEQFF. This chain uses TRBV27 with TRBJ2-1, with D unclear. The V and J ends lost 6 bases and 9 bases respectively, with 9 bases between them. The CDR3 length is 11 residues. Germline V gene lookup returns CDR1 MNHEY and CDR2 SMNVEV (reference sequence).

The chain recombines TRBV7-2 with TRBJ2-1; 7 positions agree with TRBD2. Germline CDR1 SGHTA, CDR2 FQGNSA. This CDR3 spans 16 amino acids. J was trimmed by 6 bases and V by 1 base; bases with no gene match: 9. DNA of the CDR3: TGTGCCAGCAGCTTAGTTTTCGCGGGGGTCCGCAATGAGCAGTTCTTC. Residues: CASSLVFAGVRNEQFF.

The CDR3 is CASSLGLAGVSNTGELFF. The CDR3 DNA reads TGTGCCAGCAGCCTCGGACTAGCGGGAGTATCGAACACCGGGGAGCTGTTTTTT. The V and J genes are TRBV5-6 and TRBJ2-2, with 13 bases that match TRBD2. This CDR3 has 18 residues. Germline CDR1 is SGHDT and CDR2 is YYEEEE. Trimming removed 4 bases from V and 0 bases from J; junction bases left unmatched: 6.

In the case of this clonotype: A read error may be the cause here, since a much bigger clone is one base away. The rearrangement joins TRBV7-9 to TRBJ2-2; D unclear. The CDR3 runs 14 residues. From germline, CDR1 is SEHNR and CDR2 FQNEAQ (reference sequence). Trimming cost V 2 bases and J 6 bases, with 10 bases left between them. Here the CDR3 reads CASSLPINSGELFF. CDR3 nucleotides: TGTGCCAGCAGCTTACCGATCAACTCCGGGGAGCTGTTTTTT.

This clonotype has just a few counts. The CDR3 DNA reads TGTGCCAGCAGCCAAACTAGCGGGAGCACAGATACGCAGTATTTT. This gives the protein CASSQTSGSTDTQYF. This sequence joins TRBV3-1 and TRBJ2-3, with 9 bases that match TRBD2. Germline V CDR1 and CDR2: LGHDT, YNNKEL (reference sequence). With 2 bases clipped from V and 0 bases from J, the junction kept 0 bases outside the gene matches. This CDR3 is 15 amino acids long.

The rearrangement links TRBV27 to TRBJ1-1; no firm D call. This CDR3 has 11 residues. V was trimmed by 8 bases and J by 6 bases, leaving 10 bases between them. CDR1 MNHEY and CDR2 SMNVEV come from the germline V gene (reference sequence). The CDR3 nucleotides are TGTGCCAGCGGTAGACCCCCTGAAGCTTTCTTT. This gives the protein CASGRPPEAFF.